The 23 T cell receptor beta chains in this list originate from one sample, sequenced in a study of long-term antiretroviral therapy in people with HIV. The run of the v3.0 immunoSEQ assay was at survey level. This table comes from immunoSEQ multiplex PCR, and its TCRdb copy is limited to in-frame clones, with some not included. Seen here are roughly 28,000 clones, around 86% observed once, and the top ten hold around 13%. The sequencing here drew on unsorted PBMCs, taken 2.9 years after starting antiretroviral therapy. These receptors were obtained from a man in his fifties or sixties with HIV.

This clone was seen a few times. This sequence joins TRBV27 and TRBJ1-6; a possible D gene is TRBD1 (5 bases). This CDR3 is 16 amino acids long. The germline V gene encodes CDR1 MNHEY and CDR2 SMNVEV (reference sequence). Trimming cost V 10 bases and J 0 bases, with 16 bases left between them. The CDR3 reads CATTPGTVSYNSPLHF. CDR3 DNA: TGTGCCACTACCCCCGGGACGGTCTCCTATAATTCACCCCTCCACTTT.

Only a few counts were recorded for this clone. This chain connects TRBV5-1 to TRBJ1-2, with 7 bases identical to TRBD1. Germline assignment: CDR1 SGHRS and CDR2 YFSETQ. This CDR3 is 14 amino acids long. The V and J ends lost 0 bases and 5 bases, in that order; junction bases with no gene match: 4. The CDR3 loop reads CASSLEGQTYGYTF. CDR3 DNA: TGCGCCAGCAGCTTGGAGGGACAGACTTATGGCTACACCTTC.

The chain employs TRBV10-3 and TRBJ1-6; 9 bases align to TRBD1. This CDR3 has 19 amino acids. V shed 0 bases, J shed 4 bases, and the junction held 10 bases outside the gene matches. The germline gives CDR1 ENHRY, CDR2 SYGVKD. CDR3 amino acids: CAISESPGQGGGYNSPLHF. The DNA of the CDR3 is TGTGCCATCAGTGAGTCCCCGGGACAGGGCGGGGGATATAATTCACCCCTCCACTTT.

The CDR3 loop is CASSYSIGQTAPLHF. The CDR3 DNA is TGTGCCAGCAGTTACTCGATCGGACAGACCGCACCCCTCCACTTT. The J gene is TRBJ1-6, the V gene TRBV6-5, with D perhaps TRBD1 (6 bases). Trimming shortened V by 0 bases and J by 11 bases, and 14 bases separated the two germline ends. CDR3 length: 15 residues. Germline V gene data show CDR1 as MNHEY and CDR2 as SVGAGI.

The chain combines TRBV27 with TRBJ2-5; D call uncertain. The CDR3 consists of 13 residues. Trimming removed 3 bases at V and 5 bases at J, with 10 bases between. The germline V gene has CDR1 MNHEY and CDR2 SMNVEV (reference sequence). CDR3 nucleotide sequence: TGTGCCAGCAGTTTTGGTAGTGGGGAGACCCAGTACTTC. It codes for CASSFGSGETQYF.

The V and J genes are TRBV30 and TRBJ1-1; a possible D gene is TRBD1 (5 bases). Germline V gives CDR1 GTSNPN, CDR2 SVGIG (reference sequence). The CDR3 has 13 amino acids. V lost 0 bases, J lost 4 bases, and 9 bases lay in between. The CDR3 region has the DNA TGTGCCTGGAGTGTTTCGAGGGGCACTGAAGCTTTCTTT. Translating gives CAWSVSRGTEAFF.

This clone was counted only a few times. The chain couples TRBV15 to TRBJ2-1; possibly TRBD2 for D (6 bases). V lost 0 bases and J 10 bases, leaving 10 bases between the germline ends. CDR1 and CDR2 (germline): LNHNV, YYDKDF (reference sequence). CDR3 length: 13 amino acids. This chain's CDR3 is CATSRDGGEEQFF. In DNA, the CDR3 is TGTGCCACCAGCAGAGATGGAGGGGAAGAGCAGTTCTTC. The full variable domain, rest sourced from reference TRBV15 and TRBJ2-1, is DAMVIQNPRYQVTQFGKPVTLSCSQTLNHNVMYWYQQKSSQAPKLLFHYYDKDFNNEADTPDNFQSRRPNTSFCFLDIRSPGLGDTAMYLCATSRDGGEEQFFGPGTRLTVL.

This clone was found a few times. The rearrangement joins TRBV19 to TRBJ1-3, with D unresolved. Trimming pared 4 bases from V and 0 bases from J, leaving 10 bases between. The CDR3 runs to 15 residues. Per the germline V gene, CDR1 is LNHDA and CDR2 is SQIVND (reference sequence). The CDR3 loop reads CASSRGRSSGNTIYF. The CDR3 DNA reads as TGTGCCAGTAGTAGGGGAAGAAGCTCTGGAAACACCATATATTTT.

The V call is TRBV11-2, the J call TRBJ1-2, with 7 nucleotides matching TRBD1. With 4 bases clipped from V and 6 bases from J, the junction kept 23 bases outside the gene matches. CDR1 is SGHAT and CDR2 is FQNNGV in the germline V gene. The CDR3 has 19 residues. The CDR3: CASSSFTRTGTEVGDGYTF. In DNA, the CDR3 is TGTGCCAGCAGCTCCTTCACCCGAACCGGGACAGAGGTGGGGGATGGCTACACCTTC.

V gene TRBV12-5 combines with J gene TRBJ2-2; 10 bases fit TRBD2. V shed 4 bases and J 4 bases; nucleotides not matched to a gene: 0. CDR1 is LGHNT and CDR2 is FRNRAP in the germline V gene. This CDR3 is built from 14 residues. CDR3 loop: CASGSSGSTGELFF. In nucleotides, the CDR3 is TGTGCTAGTGGTTCTAGCGGGAGCACCGGGGAGCTGTTTTTT. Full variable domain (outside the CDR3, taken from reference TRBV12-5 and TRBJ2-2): DARVTQTPRHKVTEMGQEVTMRCQPILGHNTVFWYRQTMMQGLELLAYFRNRAPLDDSGMPKDRFSAEMPDATLATLKIQPSEPRDSAVYFCASGSSGSTGELFFGEGSRLTVL.

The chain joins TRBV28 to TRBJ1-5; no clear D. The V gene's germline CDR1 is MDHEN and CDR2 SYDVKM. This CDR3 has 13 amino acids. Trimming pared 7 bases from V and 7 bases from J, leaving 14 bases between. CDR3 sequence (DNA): TGTGCCAGCACTACTTTCAAGGAACAGCCCCAGCATTTT. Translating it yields CASTTFKEQPQHF.

The DNA of the CDR3 is TGTGCCAGCAGTTTACTCGGCACTGAAGCTTTCTTT. Protein: CASSLLGTEAFF. The chain recombines TRBV28 with TRBJ1-1; D call uncertain. The CDR3 has 12 amino acids. V was shortened by 2 bases and J by 4 bases, with 5 bases between the two germline ends. Germline CDR1 is MDHEN and CDR2 is SYDVKM.

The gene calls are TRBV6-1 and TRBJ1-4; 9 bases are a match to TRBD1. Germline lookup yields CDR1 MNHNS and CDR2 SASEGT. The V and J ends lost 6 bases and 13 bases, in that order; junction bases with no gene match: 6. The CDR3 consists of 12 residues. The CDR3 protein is CASSGTGSRLFF. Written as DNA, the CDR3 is TGTGCCAGCAGCGGGACAGGGAGTCGACTGTTTTTT.

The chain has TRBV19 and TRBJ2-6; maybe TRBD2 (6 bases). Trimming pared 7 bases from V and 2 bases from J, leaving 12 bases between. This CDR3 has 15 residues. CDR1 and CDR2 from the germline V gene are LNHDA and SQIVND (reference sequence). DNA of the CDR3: TGTGCCAGTACCCCACGGGGGACTGGGGCCAACGTCCTGACTTTC. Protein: CASTPRGTGANVLTF.

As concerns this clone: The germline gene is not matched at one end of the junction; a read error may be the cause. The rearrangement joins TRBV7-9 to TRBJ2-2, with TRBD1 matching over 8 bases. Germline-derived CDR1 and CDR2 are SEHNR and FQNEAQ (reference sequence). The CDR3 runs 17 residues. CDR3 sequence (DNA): TGTGCCAGCAGCCCTTACCCCCACAGGGGGAACGCCGGGGAGCTGTTTTTT. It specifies CASSPYPHRGNAGELFF.

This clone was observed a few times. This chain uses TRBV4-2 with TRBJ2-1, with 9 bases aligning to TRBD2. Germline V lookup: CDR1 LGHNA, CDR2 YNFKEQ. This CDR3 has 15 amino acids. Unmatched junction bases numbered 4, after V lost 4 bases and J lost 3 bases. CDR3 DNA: TGTGCCAGCAGCCGGAGGCGGGGGGGCTACAATGAGCAGTTCTTC. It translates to CASSRRRGGYNEQFF.

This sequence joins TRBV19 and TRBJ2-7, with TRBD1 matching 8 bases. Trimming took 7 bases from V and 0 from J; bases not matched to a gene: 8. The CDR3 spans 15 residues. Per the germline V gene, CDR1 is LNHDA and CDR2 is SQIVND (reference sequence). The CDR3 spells CASTYRQGASYEQYF. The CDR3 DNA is TGTGCCAGTACCTATCGGCAGGGGGCCTCCTACGAGCAGTACTTC.

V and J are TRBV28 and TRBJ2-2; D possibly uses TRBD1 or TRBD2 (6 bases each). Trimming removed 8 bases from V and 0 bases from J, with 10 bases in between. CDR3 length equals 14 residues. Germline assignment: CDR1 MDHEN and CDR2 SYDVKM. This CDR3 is CASRGHANTGELFF. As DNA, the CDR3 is TGTGCCAGCCGGGGGCACGCGAACACCGGGGAGCTGTTTTTT.

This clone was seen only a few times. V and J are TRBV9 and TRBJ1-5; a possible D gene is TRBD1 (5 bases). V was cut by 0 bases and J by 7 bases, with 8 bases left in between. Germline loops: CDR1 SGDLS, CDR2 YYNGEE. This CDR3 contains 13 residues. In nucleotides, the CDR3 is TGTGCCAGCAGCGTAGGAGGGGTACAGCCCCAGCATTTT. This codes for CASSVGGVQPQHF.

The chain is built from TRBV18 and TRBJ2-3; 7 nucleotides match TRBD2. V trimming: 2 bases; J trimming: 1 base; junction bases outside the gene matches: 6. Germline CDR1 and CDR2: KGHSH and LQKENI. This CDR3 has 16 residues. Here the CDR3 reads CASSPDEGGGTDTQYF. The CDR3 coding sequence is TGTGCCAGCTCACCAGACGAGGGAGGGGGCACAGATACGCAGTATTTT.

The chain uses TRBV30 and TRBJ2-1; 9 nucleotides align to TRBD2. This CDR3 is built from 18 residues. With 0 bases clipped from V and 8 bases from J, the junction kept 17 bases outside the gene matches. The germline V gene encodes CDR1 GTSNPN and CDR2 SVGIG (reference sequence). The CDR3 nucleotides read TGTGCCTGGAGTGTATTATTAGCGGGGGCCCTTCAGAATCATGAGCAGTTCTTC. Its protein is CAWSVLLAGALQNHEQFF.

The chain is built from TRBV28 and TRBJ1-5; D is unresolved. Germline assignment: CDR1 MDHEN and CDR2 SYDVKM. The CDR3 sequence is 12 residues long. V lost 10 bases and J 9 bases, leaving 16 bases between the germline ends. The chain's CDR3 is CATQTGGRPQHF. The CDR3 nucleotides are TGTGCCACCCAAACGGGCGGTCGGCCCCAGCATTTT.

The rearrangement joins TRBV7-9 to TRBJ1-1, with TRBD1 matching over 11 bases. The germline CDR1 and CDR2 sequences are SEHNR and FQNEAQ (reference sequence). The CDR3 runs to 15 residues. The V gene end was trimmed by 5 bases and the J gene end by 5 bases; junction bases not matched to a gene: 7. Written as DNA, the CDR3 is TGTGCCAGCAGCCCAGGGACAGGGGGGAAGACTGAAGCTTTCTTT. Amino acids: CASSPGTGGKTEAFF.